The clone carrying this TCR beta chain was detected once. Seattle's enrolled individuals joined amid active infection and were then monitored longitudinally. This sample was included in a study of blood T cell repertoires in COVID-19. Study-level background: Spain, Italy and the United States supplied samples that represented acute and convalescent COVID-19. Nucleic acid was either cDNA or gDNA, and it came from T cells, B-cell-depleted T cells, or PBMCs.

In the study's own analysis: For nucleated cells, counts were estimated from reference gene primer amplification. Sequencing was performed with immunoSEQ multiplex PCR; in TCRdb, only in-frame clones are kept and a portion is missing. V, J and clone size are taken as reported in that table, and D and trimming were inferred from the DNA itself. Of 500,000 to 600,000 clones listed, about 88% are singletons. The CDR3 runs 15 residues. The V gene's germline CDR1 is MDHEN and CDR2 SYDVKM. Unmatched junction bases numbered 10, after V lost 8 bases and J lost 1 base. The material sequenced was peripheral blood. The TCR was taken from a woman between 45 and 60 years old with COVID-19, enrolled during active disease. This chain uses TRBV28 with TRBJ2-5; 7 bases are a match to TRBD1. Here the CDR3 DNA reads TGTGCCAGCTTCCGGCCCGGACAGGTCCAAGAGACCCAGTACTTC. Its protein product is CASFRPGQVQETQYF.